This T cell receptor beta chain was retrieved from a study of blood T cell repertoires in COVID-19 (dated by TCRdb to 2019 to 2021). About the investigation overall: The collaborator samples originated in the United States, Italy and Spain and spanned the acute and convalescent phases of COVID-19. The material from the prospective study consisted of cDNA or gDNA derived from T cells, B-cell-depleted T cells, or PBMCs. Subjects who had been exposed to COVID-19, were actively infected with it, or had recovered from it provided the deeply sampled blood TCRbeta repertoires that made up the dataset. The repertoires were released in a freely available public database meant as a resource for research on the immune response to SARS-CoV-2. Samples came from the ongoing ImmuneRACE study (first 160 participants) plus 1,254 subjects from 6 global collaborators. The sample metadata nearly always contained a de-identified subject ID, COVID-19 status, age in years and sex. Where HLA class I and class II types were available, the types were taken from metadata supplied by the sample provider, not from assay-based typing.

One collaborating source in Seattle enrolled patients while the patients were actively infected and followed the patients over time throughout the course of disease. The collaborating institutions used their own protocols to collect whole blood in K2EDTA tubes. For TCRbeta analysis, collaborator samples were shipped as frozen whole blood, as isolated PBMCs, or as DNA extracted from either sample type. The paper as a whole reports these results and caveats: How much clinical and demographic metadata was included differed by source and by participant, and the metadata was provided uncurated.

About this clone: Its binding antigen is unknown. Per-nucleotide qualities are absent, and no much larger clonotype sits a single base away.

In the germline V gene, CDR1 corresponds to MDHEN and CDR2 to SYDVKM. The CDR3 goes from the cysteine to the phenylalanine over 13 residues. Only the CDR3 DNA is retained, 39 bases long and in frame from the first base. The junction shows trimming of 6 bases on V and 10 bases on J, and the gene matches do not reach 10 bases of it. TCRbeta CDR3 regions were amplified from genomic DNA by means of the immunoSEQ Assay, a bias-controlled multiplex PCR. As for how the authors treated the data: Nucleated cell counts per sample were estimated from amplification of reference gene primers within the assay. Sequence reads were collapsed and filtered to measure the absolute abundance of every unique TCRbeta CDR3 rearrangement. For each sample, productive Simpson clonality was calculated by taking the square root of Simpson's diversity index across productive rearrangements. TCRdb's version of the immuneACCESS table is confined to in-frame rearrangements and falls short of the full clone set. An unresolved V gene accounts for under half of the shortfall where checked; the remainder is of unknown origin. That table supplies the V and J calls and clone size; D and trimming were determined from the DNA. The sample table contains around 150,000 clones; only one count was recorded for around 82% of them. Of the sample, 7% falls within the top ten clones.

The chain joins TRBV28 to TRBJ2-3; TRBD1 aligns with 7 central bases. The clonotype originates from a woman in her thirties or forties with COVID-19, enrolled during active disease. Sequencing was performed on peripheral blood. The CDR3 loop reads CASSRTGLMAQYF. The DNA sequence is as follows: TGTGCCAGCAGCAGGACAGGCCTGATGGCGCAGTATTTT.